Here is one TCR beta chain with its context. Antigen unknown. These data originate in a study of cytomegalovirus exposure and HLA in healthy donors. General study findings and limits: Subsequent analysis found a tendency for first-cohort TCR clusters to co-occur within the 90 to 150 validation repertoires. There were some public TCRs occurring in many donors, but most TCR sequences were rare. Researchers counted 150 to 200 TCR beta chains as cytomegalovirus-associated.

The V gene's germline CDR1 is SGHAT and CDR2 FQDESV (reference sequence). V lost 4 bases to trimming and J lost 6 bases, with 19 bases between them. The CDR3 consists of 16 residues. Repertoires were generated with immunoSEQ multiplex PCR, while TCRdb's copy carries only in-frame clones and drops some. Of tens of thousands of clones listed, over 85% are singletons. The source of this sequence is a man younger than 35 in good health and CMV-seropositive. V usage is TRBV11-1 and J usage is TRBJ2-1; D may be TRBD2 (7 bases). Sequenced material: PBMCs. Here the CDR3 reads CASSSQDWEGGNEQFF. The DNA for the CDR3 is TGTGCCAGCAGCTCACAGGACTGGGAGGGGGGCAATGAGCAGTTCTTC.